The TCR beta chain described here comes from a study of blood T cell repertoires in COVID-19. This clone was counted only a few times. V lost 3 bases to trimming and J lost 3 bases; unmatched junction nucleotides: 10. This CDR3 is built from 15 residues. Germline assignment: CDR1 DFQATT and CDR2 SNEGSKA (reference sequence). TCRdb's copy holds only in-frame clones and misses some; the assay was immunoSEQ multiplex PCR. This sample carries some 66,000 clones, around 82% of them seen once, and the ten largest clones take approximately 6.6%. V gene TRBV20-1 combines with J gene TRBJ2-7, with TRBD1 matching 8 bases. This sequence originates from a man between 60 and 70 years old with acute or convalescent COVID-19. Sequencing was performed on peripheral blood. The CDR3 DNA sequence: TGCAGTGCTAGTAGAGGGACAGGCGCTTTCTACGAGCAGTACTTC. Protein sequence: CSASRGTGAFYEQYF.